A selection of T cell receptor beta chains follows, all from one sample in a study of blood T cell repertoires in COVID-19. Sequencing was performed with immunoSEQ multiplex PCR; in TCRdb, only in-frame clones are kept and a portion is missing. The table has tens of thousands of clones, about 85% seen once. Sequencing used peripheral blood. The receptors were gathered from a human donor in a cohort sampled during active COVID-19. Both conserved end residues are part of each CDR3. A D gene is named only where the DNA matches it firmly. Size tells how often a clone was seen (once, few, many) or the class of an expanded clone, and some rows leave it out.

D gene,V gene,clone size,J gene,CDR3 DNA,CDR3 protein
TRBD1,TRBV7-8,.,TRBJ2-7,TGTGCCAGCAGTTACCCGGGACAGGGAAACAACGAGCAGTACTTC,CASSYPGQGNNEQYF
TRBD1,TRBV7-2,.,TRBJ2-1,TGTGCCAGCAGCTTGGACAGGGGTGATGAGCAGTTCTTC,CASSLDRGDEQFF
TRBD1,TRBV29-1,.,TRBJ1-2,TGCAGCGTCACAGGGGCCTCCCTTGACTACACCTTC,CSVTGASLDYTF
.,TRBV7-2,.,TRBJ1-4,TGTGCCAGCAGGCCAACAGGGACGGCTAATGAAAAACTGTTTTTT,CASRPTGTANEKLFF
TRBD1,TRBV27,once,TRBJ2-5,TGTGCCGCAGGGGACAGGGGGCCGGTTGAGACCCAGTACTTC,CAAGDRGPVETQYF
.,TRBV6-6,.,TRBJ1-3,TGTGCCAGCAGTCCCTTGGGACGGGACTTCTCTGGAAACACCATATATTTT,CASSPLGRDFSGNTIYF
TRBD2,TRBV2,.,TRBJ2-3,TGTGCCAGCAGCGCTAAGCGGGTGGGGGGGACAGATACGCAGTATTTT,CASSAKRVGGTDTQYF
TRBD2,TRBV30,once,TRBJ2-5,TGTGCCTGGAGTGCGACAGGACTAGCGGGGTTGGAGACCCAGTACTTC,CAWSATGLAGLETQYF
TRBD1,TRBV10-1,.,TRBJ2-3,TGCGCCAGCAGCCGGGACAGGGCTAGCACAGATACGCAGTATTTT,CASSRDRASTDTQYF
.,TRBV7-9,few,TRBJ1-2,TGTGCCAGCAGCTTAATCCGCCGAAGTAGAAACTATGGCTACACCTTC,CASSLIRRSRNYGYTF